This T cell receptor (beta chain) is drawn from a study of T cell responses to AZD1222 COVID-19 vaccine. Overall study context: Pooling covered second doses at about 4 or about 12 weeks. Study-level results: Recipients of AZD1222 seropositive at baseline numbered only 5 to 7. Variant regions that are unmutated are reportedly the target of nearly half of spike-specific TCRs.

Clones were sequenced by immunoSEQ multiplex PCR, and TCRdb holds only the in-frame ones, with some missing. The sample holds about 130,000 clones, 84% seen once. About this clone: Its antigen is not known.

J lost 5 bases, V lost 10 bases, and 9 bases had no gene match. CDR1 and CDR2 from the germline V gene are MDHEN and SYDVKM. The CDR3 totals 13 residues. The sample consisted of peripheral blood, taken on day 0 of AZD1222 vaccination. The chain joins TRBV28 to TRBJ1-2; TRBD1 matches at 8 bases. The clonotype was recovered from an adult in good health. The CDR3 nucleotides are TGTGCCATTACCGGGACAGGTCCTTATGGCTACACCTTC. It yields the protein CAITGTGPYGYTF.